This TCR beta chain came from a study of blood T cells in healthy people across ages. Study context: There was about one barcoded beta molecule captured by template switching per two T cells. Findings and caveats of the study: Age advanced and TCR beta diversity per million T cells fell, roughly linearly.

Using a J-beta primer mix together with a sample-barcoded 5' primer, a second PCR was run for roughly 6 to 11 cycles. TCRdb itself ran the 5' RACE reads through MiXCR, one entry per CDR3 protein. The profile shows more than 1,400,000 distinct CDR3 sequences, 35% to 45% of them singletons. Details on this clonotype: No antigen is known for it. The junction and the germline gene differ at one end; a read error may be behind it.

Germline CDR1 GTSNPN, CDR2 SVGIG (reference sequence). The CDR3 extends over 11 amino acids. Per sample, a minimum of 6.5 million PBMCs were isolated. What was sequenced was blood. The rearrangement uses TRBV30 and TRBJ1-4; the D gene is possibly TRBD1 (5 bases). This TCR was sampled from a woman aged 18-29 years in good health. The CDR3 nucleotides read TGCGCGTTAGGGGAAAATGAAAAACTGTTTTTT. Translation: CALGENEKLFF.